This is a list of T cell receptor beta chains from one sample in a study of blood T cell repertoires in COVID-19. Some clones are missing from TCRdb's copy, which holds only in-frame ones; the method was immunoSEQ multiplex PCR. Of 90,000 to 100,000 clones in the sample, about 90% were seen once. The specimen sequenced was peripheral blood. All receptors derive from a man aged 50 or older with COVID-19, enrolled during active disease. CDR3s include the opening cysteine and the closing phenylalanine or tryptophan. A D gene is named only where the DNA matches it firmly. Clone size is shown for a subset of rows, as once, few, many or a class of expanded clone.

CDR3 DNA,CDR3 protein,clone size,J gene,V gene,D gene
TGTGCCAGCTCGTCAAGCGGACTGGTGGTTAACACTGAAGCTTTCTTT,CASSSSGLVVNTEAFF,.,TRBJ1-1,TRBV18,.
TGTGCCATCAGTGAGTACCAGGGGGAGGTTACTGAAGCTTTCTTT,CAISEYQGEVTEAFF,.,TRBJ1-1,TRBV10-3,TRBD1
TGTGCCAGCAGTGAAGGACAGATCTACGAGCAGTACTTC,CASSEGQIYEQYF,.,TRBJ2-7,TRBV28,.
TGTGCCAGCAGCCCAGGGTGGGTAGCGTCCTCCTACAATGAGCAGTTCTTC,CASSPGWVASSYNEQFF,.,TRBJ2-1,TRBV6-2/TRBV6-3,.
TGTGCCAGCAGCTTAGTGGGGGCGCCTGAGGAGACCCAGTACTTC,CASSLVGAPEETQYF,few,TRBJ2-5,TRBV7-9,.
TGTGCCAGCAGGGACGGGAGTTCACCCCTCCACTTT,CASRDGSSPLHF,.,TRBJ1-6,TRBV6-5,.
TGTGCCAGCAGACGCCGGGGACTAGCGGGGAGCCTTGGTGAGCAGTTCTTC,CASRRRGLAGSLGEQFF,.,TRBJ2-1,TRBV27,TRBD2
TGTGCCAGCAGCAGACTAGTAGCCAATGAGCAGTTCTTC,CASSRLVANEQFF,.,TRBJ2-1,TRBV5-8,.
TGCGCCAGCAGGATAACTAGCGGGAGCACAGATACGCAGTATTTT,CASRITSGSTDTQYF,.,TRBJ2-3,TRBV5-1,TRBD2
TGTGCCAGTAGCAAAGGACAGGCAAGCTCCTACGAGCAGTACTTC,CASSKGQASSYEQYF,.,TRBJ2-7,TRBV19,TRBD1
TGTGCCAGCAGCGCAGGACAGAATCAGCATGGCTACACCTTC,CASSAGQNQHGYTF,.,TRBJ1-2,TRBV7-2,.
TGTGCCAGCAGTCGGTCGAGGGTAGGTGGCTACACCTTC,CASSRSRVGGYTF,.,TRBJ1-2,TRBV12-3/TRBV12-4,.
TGCAGCGTTGAACGCGGGGGGCCCCACTCCTACAATGAGCAGTTCTTC,CSVERGGPHSYNEQFF,once,TRBJ2-1,TRBV29-1,TRBD2
TGTGCCAGCAGTGAAGGAGTCAGGGGGCAGAACTATGGCTACACCTTC,CASSEGVRGQNYGYTF,.,TRBJ1-2,TRBV2,TRBD1
TGTGCCAGCCAGGGGGCCGCCTACGAGCAGTACTTC,CASQGAAYEQYF,.,TRBJ2-7,TRBV19,TRBD1
TGTGCCATAGGACAGGGCAAGACTGAAGCTTTCTTT,CAIGQGKTEAFF,.,TRBJ1-1,TRBV10-3,TRBD1
TGTGCCAGCAGTCCGGGGGTCAATCGGGAAAAACTGTTTTTT,CASSPGVNREKLFF,.,TRBJ1-4,TRBV28,.
TGTGCCAGCAGTCGACAGGGGCTAGCCAAAAACATTCAGTACTTC,CASSRQGLAKNIQYF,.,TRBJ2-4,TRBV6-2/TRBV6-3,TRBD1
TGTGCCAGCCGAGGCAGAGACTACGAGCAGTACTTC,CASRGRDYEQYF,.,TRBJ2-7,TRBV7-8,.
TGTGCCAGCAGCTCCCCCGGGGTAGGGGGCCATGAAAAACTGTTTTTT,CASSSPGVGGHEKLFF,once,TRBJ1-4,TRBV11-2,TRBD1
TGTGCCATCAGTAGACAGGGCAATGAGCAGTTCTTC,CAISRQGNEQFF,.,TRBJ2-1,TRBV10-3,TRBD1
TGTGCCAGCAGCTTACCACACGGAGGACAGGGCTACGAGCAGTACTTC,CASSLPHGGQGYEQYF,.,TRBJ2-7,TRBV7-9,TRBD1
TGCGCCAGCAGCCAAGGGGTACAGGGGACCTACGAGCAGTACTTC,CASSQGVQGTYEQYF,.,TRBJ2-7,TRBV4-1,TRBD1
TGTGCCAGCAGACAAACAGGGACGACTAATGAAAAACTGTTTTTT,CASRQTGTTNEKLFF,.,TRBJ1-4,TRBV6-5,.
TGTGCCTGGAGTTGGGCCGATTATAATTCACCCCTCCACTTT,CAWSWADYNSPLHF,.,TRBJ1-6,TRBV30,.
TGTGCCAGCAGTTGGGGGACAGGGTACAATCAGCCCCAGCATTTT,CASSWGTGYNQPQHF,.,TRBJ1-5,TRBV6-2/TRBV6-3,TRBD1
TGTGCCAGCCCACGGGACAGGGGATGTCAGCCCCAGCATTTT,CASPRDRGCQPQHF,.,TRBJ1-5,TRBV19,TRBD1
TGTGCCAGCAGTGAATCCCCAGTAGATACGCAGTATTTT,CASSESPVDTQYF,.,TRBJ2-3,TRBV25-1,.
TGTGCCAGCAGGGGACAGGGAGCGAACACCGGGGAGCTGTTTTTT,CASRGQGANTGELFF,few,TRBJ2-2,TRBV2,TRBD1
TGCGCCAGCAGCGTACGGGGGGGGAACTATGGCTACACCTTC,CASSVRGGNYGYTF,.,TRBJ1-2,TRBV10-2,.
TGTGCCAGCAGTGGGCTTGCGGGGGGAGCGCTGAACACTGAAGCTTTCTTT,CASSGLAGGALNTEAFF,.,TRBJ1-1,TRBV6-1,.
TGTGCCAGCAGCCGACGGGAGAATCAGCCCCAGCATTTT,CASSRRENQPQHF,.,TRBJ1-5,TRBV11-1,.
TGTGCCAGCACACCCGACAGGGACGTACGTGGCTACACCTTC,CASTPDRDVRGYTF,.,TRBJ1-2,TRBV6-1,TRBD1
TGTGCCAGCCACTACCCAGGGGATTTAATGAACACTGAAGCTTTCTTT,CASHYPGDLMNTEAFF,.,TRBJ1-1,TRBV6-6,.
TGTGCCAGCAGGTACATCGACAGCCGGGCCGACACCTTC,CASRYIDSRADTF,.,TRBJ1-2,TRBV5-8,.
TGTGCCAGCAGCTTCCAATCGGGGACAGAATACGAGCAGTACTTC,CASSFQSGTEYEQYF,.,TRBJ2-7,TRBV7-2,TRBD1
TGTGCCAGCAGCTTGGGTGTAAATTCACCCCTCCACTTT,CASSLGVNSPLHF,.,TRBJ1-6,TRBV5-6,.
TGTGCCAGCCGACTAGCGGGGAGCAATGAGCAGTTCTTC,CASRLAGSNEQFF,.,TRBJ2-1,TRBV5-5,TRBD2
TGCGCCAGCAGCCACGACAGGGTTTACACTGAAGCTTTCTTT,CASSHDRVYTEAFF,.,TRBJ1-1,TRBV4-3,TRBD1
TGCGCCAGCAGCCAAGATAGGAGGGTTGGCACTGAAGCTTTCTTT,CASSQDRRVGTEAFF,.,TRBJ1-1,TRBV4-1,.
TGCGCCAGCAGCGTCGACAGTTTCTCTGGAAACACCATATATTTT,CASSVDSFSGNTIYF,.,TRBJ1-3,TRBV5-1,.
TGTGCCAGCAGTGTGTTGGAGGAAAAACTGTTTTTT,CASSVLEEKLFF,.,TRBJ1-4,TRBV2,.
TGTGCCAGCAGTTTTCAGGGGTACTATGGCTACACCTTC,CASSFQGYYGYTF,.,TRBJ1-2,TRBV28,.
TGTGCCACCAGCAGGACCGGACTAGCGGTCACAGATACGCAGTATTTT,CATSRTGLAVTDTQYF,.,TRBJ2-3,TRBV15,TRBD2
TGCGCCAGCAGCCTCCATGTAGCGGGGGTAGGGACTCAGTACTTC,CASSLHVAGVGTQYF,.,TRBJ2-4,TRBV4-1,TRBD2
TGTGCCAGCAGCCCAGGGGGTGGGGCTTTTAGTGGCTACACCTTC,CASSPGGGAFSGYTF,.,TRBJ1-2,TRBV5-4,TRBD1
TGTGCCAGCTCACCAAACCCACAGGTTACTGGAAACACCATATATTTT,CASSPNPQVTGNTIYF,.,TRBJ1-3,TRBV18,.